Presented here are 5 T cell receptor beta chains from one specimen sequenced in a study of T cell responses to AZD1222 COVID-19 vaccine. Clones were read by immunoSEQ multiplex PCR, and TCRdb kept only the in-frame ones, dropping some. The sample holds approximately 89,000 clones, about 90% seen once. The sequenced sample was peripheral blood, obtained on day 0 of AZD1222 vaccination. The receptors shown here come from an adult in good health.

This chain joins TRBV25-1 and TRBJ2-5, with TRBD2 as a possible D gene (5 bases). The germline V gene encodes CDR1 MGHDK and CDR2 SYGVNS. V lost 2 bases to trimming and J lost 1 base, with 14 bases between them. The CDR3 is made up of 16 amino acids. CDR3 nucleotide sequence: TGTGCCAGCAGTGAACCTAAAGGACTTTTCCAAGAGACCCAGTACTTC. Translation: CASSEPKGLFQETQYF. The variable domain in full, completed from reference TRBV25-1 and TRBJ2-5, reads EADIYQTPRYLVIGTGKKITLECSQTMGHDKMYWYQQDPGMELHLIHYSYGVNSTEKGDLSSESTVSRIRTEHFPLTLESARPSHTSQYLCASSEPKGLFQETQYFGPGTRLLVL.

In this sample, this clone turned up once. In DNA, the CDR3 is TGCGCCAGCAGCCCTGGATACAGGACAGGCGAGCAGTACTTC. Encoded protein: CASSPGYRTGEQYF. The rearrangement links TRBV5-1 to TRBJ2-7; TRBD1 matches 7 bases. CDR3 length: 14 residues. V shed 4 bases and J 6 bases; nucleotides not matched to a gene: 10. Germline lookup yields CDR1 SGHRS and CDR2 YFSETQ.

The chain is built from TRBV3-1 (or the pseudogene TRBV3-2) and TRBJ2-7; D is possibly TRBD1 (6 bases). CDR3 length equals 16 residues. Germline assignment: CDR1 LGHDT and CDR2 YNNKEL (reference sequence). V lost 1 base, J lost 1 base, and 14 bases lay in between. The CDR3 coding sequence is TGTGCCAGCAGCCAAGGAGCCGGGACACTATCCTACGAGCAGTACTTC. Protein sequence: CASSQGAGTLSYEQYF.

The J gene is TRBJ1-2, the V gene TRBV2; D remains ambiguous. Germline V gene sequence: CDR1 SNHLY, CDR2 FYNNEI. This CDR3 comprises 13 residues. Between the trimmed V and J ends, which lost 4 bases and 4 bases, there was a span of 10 bases. The CDR3 DNA reads as TGTGCCAGCAGTGGGGCAGAGGCCTATGGCTACACCTTC. The encoded protein is CASSGAEAYGYTF.

V and J are TRBV6-5 and TRBJ1-1; D gene unclear. Trimming took 4 bases from V and 3 from J, leaving 15 bases between them. This CDR3 region has 15 residues. The V gene's germline CDR1 is MNHEY and CDR2 SVGAGI. CDR3 loop: CASSSQSPLYTEAFF. The CDR3 DNA follows: TGTGCCAGCAGTTCCCAGTCCCCACTCTACACTGAAGCTTTCTTT.